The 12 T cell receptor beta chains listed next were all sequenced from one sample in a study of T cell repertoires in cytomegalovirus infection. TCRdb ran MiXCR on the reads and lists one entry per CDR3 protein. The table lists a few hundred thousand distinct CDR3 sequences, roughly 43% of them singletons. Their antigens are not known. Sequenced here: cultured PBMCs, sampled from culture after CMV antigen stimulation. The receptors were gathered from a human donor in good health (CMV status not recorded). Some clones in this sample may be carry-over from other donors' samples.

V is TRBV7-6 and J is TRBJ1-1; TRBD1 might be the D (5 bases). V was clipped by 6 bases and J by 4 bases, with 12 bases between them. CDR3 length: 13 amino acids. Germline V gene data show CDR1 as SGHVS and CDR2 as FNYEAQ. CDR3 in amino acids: CASRGVVGTEAFF. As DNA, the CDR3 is TGTGCCAGCAGGGGGGTCGTTGGCACTGAAGCTTTCTTT. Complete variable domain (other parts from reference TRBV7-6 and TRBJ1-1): GAGVSQSPRYKVTKRGQDVALRCDPISGHVSLYWYRQALGQGPEFLTYFNYEAQQDKSGLPNDRFSAERPEGSISTLTIQRTEQRDSAMYRCASRGVVGTEAFFGQGTRLTVV.

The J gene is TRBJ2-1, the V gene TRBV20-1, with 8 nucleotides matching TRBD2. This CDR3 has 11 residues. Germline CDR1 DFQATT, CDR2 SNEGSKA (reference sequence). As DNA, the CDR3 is TGCAGCGGGGGGGTATACAATGAGCAGTTCTTC. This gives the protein CSGGVYNEQFF.

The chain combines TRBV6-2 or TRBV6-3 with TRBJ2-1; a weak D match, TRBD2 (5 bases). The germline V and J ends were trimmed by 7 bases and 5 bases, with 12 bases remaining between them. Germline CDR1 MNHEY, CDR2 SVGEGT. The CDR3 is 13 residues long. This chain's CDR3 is CASKWELHNEQFF. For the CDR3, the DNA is TGTGCCAGCAAGTGGGAGCTCCACAATGAGCAGTTCTTC.

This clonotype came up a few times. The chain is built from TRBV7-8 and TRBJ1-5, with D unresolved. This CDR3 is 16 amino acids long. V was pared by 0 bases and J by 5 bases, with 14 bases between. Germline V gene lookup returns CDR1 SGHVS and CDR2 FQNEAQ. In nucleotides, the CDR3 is TGTGCCAGCAGCTTAGCCAACGGGATCGTAGATCAGCCCCAGCATTTT. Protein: CASSLANGIVDQPQHF. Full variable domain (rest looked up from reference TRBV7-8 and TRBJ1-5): GAGVSQSPRYKVAKRGQDVALRCDPISGHVSLFWYQQALGQGPEFLTYFQNEAQLDKSGLPSDRFFAERPEGSVSTLKIQRTQQEDSAVYLCASSLANGIVDQPQHFGDGTRLSIL.

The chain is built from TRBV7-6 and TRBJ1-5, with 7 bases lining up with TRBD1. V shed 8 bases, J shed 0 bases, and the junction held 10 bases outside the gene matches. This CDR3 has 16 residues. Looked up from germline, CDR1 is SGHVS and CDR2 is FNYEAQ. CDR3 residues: CASSQSGGYSNQPQHF. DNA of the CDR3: TGTGCCAGCTCACAGTCAGGGGGATATAGCAATCAGCCCCAGCATTTT.

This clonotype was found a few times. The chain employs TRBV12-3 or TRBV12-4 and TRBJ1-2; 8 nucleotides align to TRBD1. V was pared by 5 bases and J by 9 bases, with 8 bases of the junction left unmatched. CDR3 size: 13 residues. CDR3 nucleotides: TGTGCCAGCAGTCCTGGACAGGGCCGGAGCTACACCTTC. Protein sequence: CASSPGQGRSYTF.

CDR3 sequence (DNA): TGCAGCGTGTCCCGAGTATCCACAGATACGCAGTATTTT. Translated: CSVSRVSTDTQYF. The chain is built from TRBV29-1 and TRBJ2-3; D is undetermined. Germline V gives CDR1 SQVTM, CDR2 ANQGSEA. V lost 6 bases to trimming and J lost 2 bases, with 12 bases between them. The CDR3 contains 13 residues.

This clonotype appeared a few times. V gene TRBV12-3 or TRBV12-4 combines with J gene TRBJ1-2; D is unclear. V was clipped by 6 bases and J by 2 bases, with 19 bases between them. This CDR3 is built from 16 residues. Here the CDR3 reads CASSRRVLVSNYGYTF. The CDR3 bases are TGTGCCAGCAGCCGACGCGTCCTGGTGTCAAACTATGGCTACACCTTC.

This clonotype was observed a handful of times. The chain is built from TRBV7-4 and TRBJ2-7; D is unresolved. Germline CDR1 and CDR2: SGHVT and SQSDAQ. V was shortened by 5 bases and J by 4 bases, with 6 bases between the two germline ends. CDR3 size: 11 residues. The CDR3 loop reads CASSINYEQYF. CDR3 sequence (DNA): TGTGCCAGCAGCATAAATTACGAGCAGTACTTC.

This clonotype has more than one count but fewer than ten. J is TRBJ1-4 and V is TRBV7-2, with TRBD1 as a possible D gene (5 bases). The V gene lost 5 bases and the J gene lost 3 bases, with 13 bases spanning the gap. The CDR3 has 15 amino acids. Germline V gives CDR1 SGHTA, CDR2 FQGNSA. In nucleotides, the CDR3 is TGTGCCAGCAGCCGCGGGGGAGTTTCTAATGAAAAACTGTTTTTT. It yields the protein CASSRGGVSNEKLFF. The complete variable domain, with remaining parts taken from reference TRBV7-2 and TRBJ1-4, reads GAGVSQSPSNKVTEKGKDVELRCDPISGHTALYWYRQSLGQGLEFLIYFQGNSAPDKSGLPSDRFSAERTGGSVSTLTIQRTQQEDSAVYLCASSRGGVSNEKLFFGSGTQLSVL.

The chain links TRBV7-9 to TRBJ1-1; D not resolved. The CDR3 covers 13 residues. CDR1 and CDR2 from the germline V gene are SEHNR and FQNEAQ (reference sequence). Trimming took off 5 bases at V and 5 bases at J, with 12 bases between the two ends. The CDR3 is CASSLGSRTEAFF. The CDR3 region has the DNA TGTGCCAGCAGCCTCGGATCGAGGACTGAAGCTTTCTTT.

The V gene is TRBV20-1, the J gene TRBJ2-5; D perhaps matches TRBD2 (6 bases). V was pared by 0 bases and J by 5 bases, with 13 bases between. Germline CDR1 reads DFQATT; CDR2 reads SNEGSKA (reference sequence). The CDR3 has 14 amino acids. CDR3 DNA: TGCAGTGCTAGAGATCACCGCGGGGAGGAGACCCAGTACTTC. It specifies CSARDHRGEETQYF.